Below, 20 T cell receptor beta chains from the same sample are listed, as sequenced in a study of CXCR3-negative and CXCR3-positive naive CD8 T cells. Study observations and caveats: TRB CDR3 hydrophobicity was greater in CXCR3-positive naive cells than in CXCR3-negative naive cells.

UMI-tagged TRB cDNA libraries were built via 5' RACE. TCRdb reworked the 5' RACE reads into one entry per CDR3 protein, no DNA. The repertoire table contains more than 80,000 distinct CDR3 sequences. These receptors have no known antigen. Sequences were obtained from naive CXCR3+ CD8+ T cells from blood. The subset is: CD45RO-CCR7+CD27+CD95- naive CD8+ T cells expressing CXCR3 (TNR3+). The receptors shown here come from a human donor in good health. Some clones in this sample may be carry-over from other donors' samples.

The chain employs TRBV10-2 and TRBJ2-7; the TCRdb call, TRBD1, lacks DNA for checking. The CDR3 has 13 amino acids. From germline, CDR1 is WSHSY and CDR2 SAAADI. The CDR3 loop reads CASKWTGNYEQYF.

CDR3 sequence reads: CASSFTGHEQYF. The V call is TRBV7-6, the J call TRBJ2-7; the D call from TCRdb, TRBD1, cannot be confirmed without DNA. Germline CDR1 reads SGHVS; CDR2 reads FNYEAQ. The CDR3 spans 12 residues.

The chain combines TRBV7-9 with TRBJ1-1; there is no DNA to check the TCRdb D call of TRBD1. Germline V CDR1 and CDR2: SEHNR, FQNEAQ (reference sequence). The CDR3 runs 15 residues. The CDR3 loop is CASSFKGGEDTEAFF.

The J gene is TRBJ2-2, the V gene TRBV4-2. Germline V gene sequence: CDR1 LGHNA, CDR2 YNFKEQ. The CDR3 runs 15 residues. This CDR3 reads CASSPPVDNTGELFF.

This chain links TRBV6-5 with TRBJ2-1. The CDR3 covers 15 residues. CDR1 is MNHEY and CDR2 is SVGAGI in the germline V gene. The CDR3 here is CASSYSGSSYNEQFF.

This chain links TRBV12-3 or TRBV12-4 with TRBJ2-7. CDR3 size: 14 residues. CDR3 amino acids: CASSLEALEGEQYF.

This sequence joins TRBV5-6 and TRBJ2-1; TCRdb reports TRBD1, a call that lacks DNA to check it against. The CDR3 is 16 residues long. The germline V gene encodes CDR1 SGHDT and CDR2 YYEEEE. The CDR3 sequence: CASSPGTGGSYNEQFF.

The chain recombines TRBV23-1 with TRBJ2-3; there is no DNA to check the TCRdb D call of TRBD1. TRBV23-1 counts as an open reading frame of uncertain function. The CDR3 totals 16 residues. The CDR3 reads CASSQPGQGGTDTQYF.

The CDR3 reads CASSAGLAQGEQFF. The chain uses TRBV5-1 and TRBJ2-1; TCRdb designates TRBD2, a call that cannot be tested without DNA. The CDR3 has 14 amino acids. The germline gives CDR1 SGHRS, CDR2 YFSETQ. Full variable domain (rest looked up from reference TRBV5-1 and TRBJ2-1): KAGVTQTPRYLIKTRGQQVTLSCSPISGHRSVSWYQQTPGQGLQFLFEYFSETQRNKGNFPGRFSGRQFSNSRSEMNVSTLELGDSALYLCASSAGLAQGEQFFGPGTRLTVL.

This rearrangement joins TRBV5-1 to TRBJ2-7; the TCRdb D gene call, TRBD2, has no DNA to confirm it. The CDR3 loop spans 15 amino acids. Germline V gene data show CDR1 as SGHRS and CDR2 as YFSETQ. The CDR3 loop reads CASSSSPGSTYEQYF.

V gene TRBV7-6 combines with J gene TRBJ1-6; with no DNA, the TCRdb D assignment of TRBD1 cannot be verified. The CDR3 has 14 residues. Germline V gives CDR1 SGHVS, CDR2 FNYEAQ. CDR3 residues: CASSFGQGNSPLHF. The whole variable domain, remainder taken from reference TRBV7-6 and TRBJ1-6, is GAGVSQSPRYKVTKRGQDVALRCDPISGHVSLYWYRQALGQGPEFLTYFNYEAQQDKSGLPNDRFSAERPEGSISTLTIQRTEQRDSAMYRCASSFGQGNSPLHFGNGTRLTVT.

V gene TRBV20-1 combines with J gene TRBJ2-7; as DNA is missing, the TRBD2 call by TCRdb cannot be tested. Germline loops: CDR1 DFQATT, CDR2 SNEGSKA (reference sequence). This CDR3 is built from 14 residues. Here the CDR3 reads CSALGLAGAYEQYF.

The rearrangement uses TRBV7-2 and TRBJ2-1; the D gene TCRdb calls, TRBD1, cannot be checked with no DNA. CDR1 is SGHTA, CDR2 FQGNSA, per germline. The CDR3 runs 16 residues. The CDR3 loop is CASSLDAGAFYNEQFF.

This rearrangement joins TRBV7-3 to TRBJ2-3. There are 15 residues in the CDR3. Germline V gives CDR1 SGHTA, CDR2 FQGTGA. The chain's CDR3 is CASSRGDAGTDTQYF.

This chain connects TRBV15 to TRBJ1-1; TCRdb selects TRBD1, and the lack of DNA leaves this call unchecked. The CDR3 contains 12 residues. Germline CDR1 reads LNHNV; CDR2 reads YYDKDF (reference sequence). The CDR3 loop is CATGDRGLEAFF.

The chain couples TRBV2 to TRBJ2-7. The germline gives CDR1 SNHLY, CDR2 FYNNEI. The CDR3 contains 12 residues. The CDR3 protein is CASIANHYEQYF.

The V gene is TRBV20-1, the J gene TRBJ1-2; no DNA is available, so the TRBD1 call from TCRdb remains unchecked. This CDR3 has 13 residues. Per the germline V gene, CDR1 is DFQATT and CDR2 is SNEGSKA (reference sequence). The CDR3 protein is CSAREAGNYGYTF.

The rearrangement joins TRBV7-9 to TRBJ1-2; absent DNA, TCRdb's TRBD1 call cannot be checked. CDR3 length: 12 amino acids. Germline V gene lookup returns CDR1 SEHNR and CDR2 FQNEAQ (reference sequence). This CDR3 reads CASSPETGVNTF.

This chain connects TRBV7-9 to TRBJ2-1; checking the TCRdb D call of TRBD2 is not possible without DNA. Germline loops: CDR1 SEHNR, CDR2 FQNEAQ (reference sequence). The CDR3 is 15 residues long. The CDR3: CASSGRDSGIHEQFF.

The chain has TRBV19 and TRBJ1-1; TCRdb selects TRBD1, and the lack of DNA leaves this call unchecked. The V gene's germline CDR1 is LNHDA and CDR2 SQIVND (reference sequence). This CDR3 spans 15 amino acids. CDR3 region: CASRYGIRSNTEAFF. The whole variable domain, remainder taken from reference TRBV19 and TRBJ1-1, is DGGITQSPKYLFRKEGQNVTLSCEQNLNHDAMYWYRQDPGQGLRLIYYSQIVNDFQKGDIAEGYSVSREKKESFPLTVTSAQKNPTAFYLCASRYGIRSNTEAFFGQGTRLTVV.